This TCR beta chain came from a study of shared clonotypes between healthy human individuals. Study-wide context: Two women and a few men aged 18 to 49 served as donors.

Study-wide points: Sampling included only blood; tissue repertoires likely differ.

Original methodology: There were no quality scores in the junction-only immunoSEQ sequences, so filtering differed. Clones were read by immunoSEQ multiplex PCR, and TCRdb kept only the in-frame ones, dropping some. V and J calls and clone size are given by that table; D and trimming were obtained from the DNA. Of 400,000 to 600,000 clones detected, 75% to 80% appear once; the ten largest clones hold around an eighth. After removal of 0 bases from V and 2 bases from J, the junction contained 1 base not matched to a gene. CDR3 length equals 16 residues. About this clone itself: Its cognate antigen is unknown.

Sequences were obtained from PBMCs. The clonotype was recovered from a woman between 40 and 55 years old in good health. Some clones in this sample may be carry-over from other donors' samples. J is TRBJ2-3 and V is TRBV23-1; 11 bases map to TRBD2. TRBV23-1 is labeled an ORF, and its function is uncertain. CDR3 protein: CASSQSGLADTDTQYF. CDR3 nucleotide sequence: TGCGCCAGCAGTCAATCGGGACTAGCGGACACAGATACGCAGTATTTT.